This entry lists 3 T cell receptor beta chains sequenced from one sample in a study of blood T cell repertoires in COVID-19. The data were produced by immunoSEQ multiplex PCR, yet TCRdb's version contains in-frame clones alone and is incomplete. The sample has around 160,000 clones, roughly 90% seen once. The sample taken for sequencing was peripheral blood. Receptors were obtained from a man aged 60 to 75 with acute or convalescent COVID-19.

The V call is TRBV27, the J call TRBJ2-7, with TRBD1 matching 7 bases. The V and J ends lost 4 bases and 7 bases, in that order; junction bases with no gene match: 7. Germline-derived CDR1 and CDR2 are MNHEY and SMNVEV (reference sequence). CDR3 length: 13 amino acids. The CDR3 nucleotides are TGTGCCAGCAGTTCCCACGACAGGGAGGAGCAGTACTTC. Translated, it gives CASSSHDREEQYF.

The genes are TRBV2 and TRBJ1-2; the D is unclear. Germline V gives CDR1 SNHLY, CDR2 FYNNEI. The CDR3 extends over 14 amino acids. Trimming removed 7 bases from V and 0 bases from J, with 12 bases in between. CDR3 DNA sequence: TGTGCCAGCACACAGACACTTTCTAACTATGGCTACACCTTC. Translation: CASTQTLSNYGYTF.

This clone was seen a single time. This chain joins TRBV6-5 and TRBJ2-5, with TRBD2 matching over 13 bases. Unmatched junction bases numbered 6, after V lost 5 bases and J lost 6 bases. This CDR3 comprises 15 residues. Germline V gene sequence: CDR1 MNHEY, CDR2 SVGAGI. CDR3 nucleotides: TGTGCCAGCAGTACGGGACTAGCGGGGCTGAAGACCCAGTACTTC. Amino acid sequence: CASSTGLAGLKTQYF.